This TCR beta chain was found in a study of CXCR3-negative and CXCR3-positive naive CD8 T cells. In preparing the TRB cDNA libraries, 5' RACE with UMI labels was used. One entry per CDR3 protein, without DNA, is what TCRdb gives after re-calling the 5' RACE reads. The table for this sample gives 75,000 to 95,000 distinct CDR3 sequences. The CDR3 sequence is 17 residues long. The V gene's germline CDR1 is SQVTM and CDR2 ANQGSEA. The J gene is TRBJ2-3, the V gene TRBV29-1; TCRdb names TRBD2, which stays unverified in the absence of DNA. The receptor's source is a human donor in good health. Some clones in this sample may be carry-over from other donors' samples. The sequencing sample was made of naive CXCR3- CD8+ T cells from blood. Specified subset: CD45RO-CCR7+CD27+CD95- naive CD8+ T cells lacking CXCR3 (TNR3-). CDR3 in amino acids: CSVEDQISGGLTDTQYF.